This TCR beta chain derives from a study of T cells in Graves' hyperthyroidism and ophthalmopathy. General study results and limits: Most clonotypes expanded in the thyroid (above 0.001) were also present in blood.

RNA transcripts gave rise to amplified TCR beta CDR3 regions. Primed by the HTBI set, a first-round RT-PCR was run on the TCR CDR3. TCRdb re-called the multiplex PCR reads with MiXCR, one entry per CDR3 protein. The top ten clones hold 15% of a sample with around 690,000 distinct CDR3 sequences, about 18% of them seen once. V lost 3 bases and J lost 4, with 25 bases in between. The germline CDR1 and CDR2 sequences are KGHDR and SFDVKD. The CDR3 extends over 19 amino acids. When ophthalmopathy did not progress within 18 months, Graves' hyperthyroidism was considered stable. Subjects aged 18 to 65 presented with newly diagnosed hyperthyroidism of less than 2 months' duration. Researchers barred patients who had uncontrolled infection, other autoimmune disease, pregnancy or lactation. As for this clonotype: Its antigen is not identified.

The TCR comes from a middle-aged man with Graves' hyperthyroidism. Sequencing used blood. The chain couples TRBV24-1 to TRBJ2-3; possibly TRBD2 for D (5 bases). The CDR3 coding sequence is TGTGCCACCAGTGATGCCCGGGCATCTTACTCAGGAGCGGCAGATACGCAGTATTTT. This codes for CATSDARASYSGAADTQYF.